This T cell receptor (beta chain) was retrieved from a study of CD4 and CD8 cells across lung adenocarcinoma regions. TCRdb analysed the PCR reads with MiXCR anew, one entry per CDR3 protein. The sample comprises about 3,400 distinct CDR3 sequences, roughly 54% of which are singletons, and about 33% rests with the top ten. Germline V gene lookup returns CDR1 MNHNS and CDR2 SASEGT. The CDR3 covers 14 residues. Trimming removed 7 bases from V and 6 bases from J, with 19 bases in between. The patients had localized lung adenocarcinoma, a non-small cell subtype. The sequenced sample consisted of CD4+ T cells from the center of a lung tumor. This TCR derives from a female donor with lung adenocarcinoma. The CD4 and CD8 labels of this study may be unreliable. V usage is TRBV6-1 and J usage is TRBJ2-7; the D gene could be TRBD1 or TRBD2 (5 bases each). CDR3 coding DNA: TGTGCCAGCATCGCACCCCTCCGGGGCAGCGAGCAGTACTTC. Amino acid sequence: CASIAPLRGSEQYF.